The following is a T cell receptor beta chain sequence with its context. Antigen specificity is unknown. Primed by a sample-barcoded 5' primer and a J-beta primer mix, a second PCR proceeded for about 6 to 11 cycles. TCRdb processed the 5' RACE reads anew with MiXCR; each CDR3 protein has one entry. The sample holds 1.6 million or so distinct CDR3 sequences, roughly a third seen once. The data were taken from a study of blood T cells in healthy people across ages. Findings and limits, study-wide: Nothing was known about donor CMV status, and this possibly confounded expanded clonotype changes.

Germline V CDR1 and CDR2: MNHNS, SASEGT. Trimming pared 7 bases from V and 2 bases from J, leaving 12 bases between. The CDR3 covers 14 residues. Each donor had about 9.6 milliliters of peripheral blood drawn. This TCR came from a woman aged 25 to 39 in good health. The chain recombines TRBV6-1 with TRBJ2-1, with a possible D match to TRBD1 (6 bases). The sample was blood. CDR3 sequence: CASTSWDTYNEQFF. CDR3 DNA: TGTGCCAGCACTAGTTGGGACACCTACAATGAGCAGTTCTTC.